Each of the 20 T cell receptor beta chains below was sequenced from the same sample in a study of CD8 T cells in Susac syndrome. RNA amounts of roughly 0.45 to 1 ug underwent reverse transcription with random hexamers. TCRdb fed the immunoSEQ multiplex PCR reads into MiXCR, producing one record per CDR3 protein. The table lists hundreds of thousands of distinct CDR3 sequences, 94% of them singletons. What was sequenced was CD4+ T cells from PBMCs. These receptors were collected from a human donor with Susac syndrome.

V gene TRBV29-1 combines with J gene TRBJ2-5; no clear D gene. The germline V gene encodes CDR1 SQVTM and CDR2 ANQGSEA. Between the trimmed V and J ends, which lost 6 bases and 2 bases, there was a span of 16 bases. The CDR3 runs 14 residues. The CDR3 coding sequence is TGCAGCGTCCGCAAAGAGGAGTGGCAAGAGACCCAGTACTTC. This sequence encodes CSVRKEEWQETQYF.

CDR3 nucleotide sequence: TGTGCCAGCAGTTCTGAACAGGGGCGGTATGGCTACACCTTC. Translation gives CASSSEQGRYGYTF. V and J are TRBV12-3 or TRBV12-4 and TRBJ1-2; TRBD1 aligns across 7 bases. Unmatched junction bases numbered 7, after V lost 4 bases and J lost 5 bases. The CDR3 runs to 14 residues.

V is TRBV7-3 and J is TRBJ2-3; 9 bases match TRBD1. Trimming removed 4 bases from V and 4 bases from J; junction bases left unmatched: 9. This CDR3 comprises 16 residues. In germline, CDR1 is SGHTA, CDR2 FQGTGA. In nucleotides, the CDR3 is TGTGCCAGCAGCTCCGGGACAGGGAAGTTCGCAGATACGCAGTATTTT. This encodes CASSSGTGKFADTQYF.

The J gene is TRBJ2-3, the V gene TRBV29-1; D possibly corresponds to TRBD1 (5 bases). The V end lost 6 bases, the J end lost 2 bases, and 12 bases lay between the germline ends. From germline, CDR1 is SQVTM and CDR2 ANQGSEA. The CDR3 is 13 residues long. CDR3 nucleotide sequence: TGCAGCGTAAAACAGGTCGTCACAGATACGCAGTATTTT. Its protein is CSVKQVVTDTQYF.

This sequence joins TRBV30 and TRBJ2-7; 9 nucleotides agree with TRBD1. The CDR3 is 14 amino acids. The J segment lost 2 bases and the V segment lost 2 bases, leaving 4 bases of the junction unmatched. Germline V gene data show CDR1 as GTSNPN and CDR2 as SVGIG (reference sequence). The CDR3 protein is CAWSRQGVTYEQYF. CDR3 in DNA: TGTGCCTGGAGTCGACAGGGGGTCACCTACGAGCAGTACTTC.

The V call is TRBV20-1, the J call TRBJ2-7; unclear D gene. The V gene lost 0 bases and the J gene lost 2 bases, with 11 bases spanning the gap. Germline CDR1 and CDR2: DFQATT and SNEGSKA (reference sequence). This CDR3 region has 14 residues. CDR3 coding DNA: TGCAGTGCTAGAGATATAGGCGCTACCTACGAGCAGTACTTC. As protein: CSARDIGATYEQYF.

This clonotype was recorded only once. Relative to the germline gene, one junction end is altered; a read error may explain this. The V gene is TRBV3-1, the J gene TRBJ2-5; D perhaps matches TRBD2 (6 bases). CDR1 LGHDT and CDR2 YNNKEL come from the germline V gene (reference sequence). CDR3 length equals 14 residues. The CDR3 DNA reads TGTGCCAGCAGCCCCAACTGGTCCGGGAGCGAACGGGACTTC. This codes for CASSPNWSGSERDF.

V and J are TRBV27 and TRBJ2-7; D is unresolved. The CDR3 is made up of 14 amino acids. The V gene lost 0 bases and the J gene lost 3 bases, with 9 bases spanning the gap. Germline V gene lookup returns CDR1 MNHEY and CDR2 SMNVEV (reference sequence). CDR3 coding DNA: TGTGCCAGCAGTTTATCGGTCACGGACTACGAGCAGTACTTC. As protein: CASSLSVTDYEQYF.

The chain carries TRBV6-2 or TRBV6-3 and TRBJ2-7, with D uncertain. The CDR3 covers 13 residues. V lost 6 bases and J lost 3, with 12 bases in between. Germline assignment: CDR1 MNHEY and CDR2 SVGEGT. CDR3 residues: CASRTTAFYEQYF. CDR3 sequence (DNA): TGTGCCAGCAGGACCACCGCCTTCTACGAGCAGTACTTC.

This chain links TRBV29-1 with TRBJ1-2; 11 bases align to TRBD1. The CDR3 loop spans 14 amino acids. Germline CDR1 reads SQVTM; CDR2 reads ANQGSEA. Unmatched junction bases numbered 4, after V lost 3 bases and J lost 4 bases. The CDR3 coding sequence is TGCAGCGTTGAGTCCGGGACAGGGGGCTATGGCTACACCTTC. Translation: CSVESGTGGYGYTF.

The genes are TRBV5-1 and TRBJ2-7; 7 positions agree with TRBD1. From germline, CDR1 is SGHRS and CDR2 YFSETQ. V was clipped by 4 bases and J by 5 bases; unmatched bases: 6. This CDR3 is built from 13 residues. CDR3 in DNA: TGCGCCAGCAGCCCGGGACAGCTCGACGAGCAGTACTTC. This encodes CASSPGQLDEQYF.

The V call is TRBV28, the J call TRBJ1-4, with a possible D match to TRBD1 (5 bases). Trimming left V 1 base short and J 4 bases short, with 10 bases between. This CDR3 is built from 15 residues. Germline-derived CDR1 and CDR2 are MDHEN and SYDVKM. DNA for the CDR3: TGTGCCAGCAGTTTATCCGGGGGTATTAATGAAAAACTGTTTTTT. It encodes CASSLSGGINEKLFF.

CDR3: CASSSLGWETQYF. The CDR3 DNA follows: TGTGCCAGCAGCTCCTTGGGGTGGGAGACCCAGTACTTC. The chain has TRBV7-2 and TRBJ2-5; D gene uncertain. The V gene lost 4 bases and the J gene lost 5 bases, with 11 bases spanning the gap. The germline CDR1 and CDR2 sequences are SGHTA and FQGNSA. The CDR3 contains 13 residues.

V gene TRBV20-1 combines with J gene TRBJ1-3; 8 positions agree with TRBD1. Germline CDR1 and CDR2: DFQATT and SNEGSKA (reference sequence). The CDR3 is made up of 12 amino acids. The junction had 5 bases not matched to a gene; V was cut back by 6 bases and J by 7 bases. DNA for the CDR3: TGCAGTGCCCAGGACAGGGCCAACACCATATATTTT. It codes for CSAQDRANTIYF.

V and J are TRBV3-1 and TRBJ2-7; no clear D gene. The germline V gene has CDR1 LGHDT and CDR2 YNNKEL (reference sequence). The CDR3 has 16 amino acids. Trimming pared 1 base from V and 0 bases from J, leaving 13 bases between. In nucleotides, the CDR3 is TGTGCCAGCAGCCAAGGTACAGAGTACTACTCCTACGAGCAGTACTTC. It codes for CASSQGTEYYSYEQYF.

The chain carries TRBV20-1 and TRBJ1-2, with a weak D call TRBD1 (5 bases). Germline CDR1 and CDR2: DFQATT and SNEGSKA (reference sequence). The CDR3 is 9 residues long. The CDR3 region is CSQGRGYTF. The CDR3 DNA sequence: TGCAGCCAGGGTCGGGGCTACACCTTC.

The V gene is TRBV27, the J gene TRBJ2-7; maybe TRBD2 (6 bases). Per germline, CDR1 MNHEY and CDR2 SMNVEV (reference sequence). Trimming cost V 6 bases and J 3 bases, with 18 bases left between them. The CDR3 contains 15 residues. The CDR3: CASSLLGGDDYEQYF. Here the CDR3 DNA reads TGTGCCAGCAGCCTCCTTGGCGGGGATGACTACGAGCAGTACTTC.

The chain uses TRBV3-1 and TRBJ2-7; D remains unclear. Germline CDR1 and CDR2: LGHDT and YNNKEL (reference sequence). The CDR3 contains 15 residues. The ends were cut back, 0 bases at V and 2 bases at J, with 11 bases in the middle. The CDR3 nucleotides are TGTGCCAGCAGCCAAGATTTCCAGACCCCCTACGAGCAGTACTTC. Protein sequence: CASSQDFQTPYEQYF.

CDR3 DNA sequence: TGCAGTGCGCCGGGACAGGGAGCAGATAATTCACCCCTCCACTTT. This translates into CSAPGQGADNSPLHF. The chain combines TRBV20-1 with TRBJ1-6; the match to TRBD1 covers 9 bases. The CDR3 extends over 15 amino acids. The junction had 8 bases not matched to a gene; V was cut back by 6 bases and J by 5 bases. Per germline, CDR1 DFQATT and CDR2 SNEGSKA (reference sequence).

V usage is TRBV4-3 and J usage is TRBJ1-1, with no clear D. V was cut by 0 bases and J by 1 base, with 12 bases left in between. The V gene's germline CDR1 is LGHNA and CDR2 YSLEER. This CDR3 is built from 16 residues. The CDR3 DNA reads as TGCGCCAGCAGCCAAGATTGGGCAGGTGAGAACACTGAAGCTTTCTTT. This translates into CASSQDWAGENTEAFF.